This T cell receptor (beta chain) derives from a study of PD-L1 blockade in urothelial cancer. Background on the study: Starting at some point between 2014 and 2015, patients were given atezolizumab (1,200 mg intravenously every 3 weeks). Patients arrived having already received 0 to 3 prior chemotherapy regimens. At 3 weeks after treatment start (second dose) and again at 6 weeks, blood was analyzed.

Time point indicated: pretreatment peripheral blood. Locally advanced or metastatic urothelial carcinoma affected all patients. The CDR3 runs 11 residues. V was pared by 4 bases and J by 4 bases, with 0 bases of the junction left unmatched. CDR1 is SQVTM and CDR2 is ANQGSEA in the germline V gene. This table comes from immunoSEQ multiplex PCR, and its TCRdb copy is limited to in-frame clones, with some not included. The sample gives about 63,000 clones, 81% of which show up once; around 6% is in the top ten. This TCR was sampled from a man aged 70 or older with urothelial cancer. The J gene is TRBJ1-2, the V gene TRBV29-1, with 7 bases lining up with TRBD1. The input for sequencing was PBMCs, taken around atezolizumab (anti-PD-L1) treatment. This CDR3 reads CSVGDSYGYTF. In DNA form, the CDR3 reads TGCAGCGTTGGGGACAGCTATGGCTACACCTTC.